One TCR beta chain is described in this entry. Antigen specificity is unknown. Genomic DNA from each subset was divided evenly over several immunoSEQ plates. On sorted subsets, replicate PCRs used 200 to 250 ng DNA, or tens of thousands of T cell genomes. Assay: immunoSEQ multiplex PCR; the TCRdb copy retains only in-frame clones and omits some. Counted here are fewer than 1.6 million clones, approximately 98.5% occurring once; the ten biggest clones make up approximately 0.38%. V was trimmed by 7 bases and J by 8 bases, leaving 11 bases between them. The germline V gene has CDR1 MGHDK and CDR2 SYGVNS. This CDR3 spans 11 amino acids. This sample was taken from a study of shared clonotypes between healthy human individuals. Study results and caveats: In this cohort, only blood was sampled, and tissue repertoires likely differ.

The sequenced material came from naive CD4+ T cells sorted from blood. The subset denotes: CD45RA+ positively selected. The TCR originated in a man aged 25 to 45 in good health. The rearrangement joins TRBV25-1 to TRBJ1-2; tentative D call: TRBD1 (6 bases). The CDR3 is CASTGAIGYTF. In DNA, the CDR3 is TGTGCCAGCACAGGGGCGATCGGCTACACCTTC.